These 25 T cell receptor beta chains share one sample of origin, sequenced in a study of cytomegalovirus exposure and HLA in healthy donors. A multiplex PCR was run with 60 Vbeta primers and 13 Jbeta primers. The table came from immunoSEQ multiplex PCR; TCRdb's copy has only in-frame clones and leaves some out. The table includes under 120,000 clones, more than 60% detected once. Material: PBMCs. The source is a female donor in good health and CMV-seropositive.

This CDR3 reads CASTSYSNQPQHF. The DNA of the CDR3 is TGTGCCAGCACCTCGTATAGCAATCAGCCCCAGCATTTT. The chain is built from TRBV2 and TRBJ1-5; D unclear. Trimming pared 7 bases from V and 0 bases from J, leaving 7 bases between. Germline lookup yields CDR1 SNHLY and CDR2 FYNNEI. The CDR3 has 13 amino acids.

CDR3 loop: CASSLISSGTGGTLNYGYTF. CDR3 sequence (DNA): TGTGCCAGCAGTTTAATTAGTAGCGGGACAGGGGGCACACTTAACTATGGCTACACCTTC. V usage is TRBV27 and J usage is TRBJ1-2; TRBD1 matches at 12 bases. The V gene's germline CDR1 is MNHEY and CDR2 SMNVEV (reference sequence). The CDR3 sequence is 20 residues long. J lost 1 base, V lost 2 bases, and 14 bases had no gene match.

The V and J genes are TRBV2 and TRBJ2-7, with 9 bases identical to TRBD1. V was clipped by 2 bases and J by 7 bases; unmatched bases: 6. The V gene's germline CDR1 is SNHLY and CDR2 FYNNEI. There are 14 residues in the CDR3. This chain's CDR3 is CASSETGGGNEQYF. CDR3 coding DNA: TGTGCCAGCAGTGAAACAGGGGGCGGGAATGAGCAGTACTTC.

V and J are TRBV6-1 and TRBJ1-2; no clear D gene. Germline CDR1 and CDR2: MNHNS and SASEGT. The CDR3 has 13 residues. V was shortened by 2 bases and J by 8 bases, with 12 bases between the two germline ends. The CDR3 DNA reads TGTGCCAGCAGTGAAAGCTCCGCCAAAGGCTACACCTTC. Protein product: CASSESSAKGYTF.

Here the CDR3 reads CASSADSSYNQPQHF. Here the CDR3 DNA reads TGTGCCAGCAGTGCGGACAGTTCCTACAATCAGCCCCAGCATTTT. V gene TRBV6-1 combines with J gene TRBJ1-5; perhaps TRBD1 as D (6 bases). This CDR3 comprises 15 residues. Trimming removed 4 bases from V and 3 bases from J, with 13 bases in between. Looked up from germline, CDR1 is MNHNS and CDR2 is SASEGT.

The genes are TRBV2 and TRBJ1-6; unclear D gene. Germline V gives CDR1 SNHLY, CDR2 FYNNEI. The CDR3 sequence is 15 residues long. The ends were cut back, 6 bases at V and 0 bases at J, with 9 bases in the middle. CDR3 DNA sequence: TGTGCCAGCAGGGATAGCAGCTCCTATAATTCACCCCTCCACTTT. It translates to CASRDSSSYNSPLHF.

This clone has more than one count but fewer than ten. The chain is built from TRBV6-5 and TRBJ1-1; 7 bases match TRBD1. CDR1 MNHEY and CDR2 SVGAGI come from the germline V gene. The CDR3 is 15 residues long. V lost 0 bases to trimming and J lost 3 bases; unmatched junction nucleotides: 4. The CDR3 loop reads CASSYSSRGYTEAFF. The CDR3 nucleotides are TGTGCCAGCAGTTACTCGAGCAGGGGGTACACTGAAGCTTTCTTT.

The rearrangement links TRBV7-9 to TRBJ2-5; D is possibly TRBD1 (5 bases). This CDR3 contains 16 residues. The V gene's germline CDR1 is SEHNR and CDR2 FQNEAQ (reference sequence). Trimming stripped 0 bases from V and 5 bases from J, with 16 bases between. The CDR3 DNA reads as TGTGCCAGCAGCTTAGCGTTAGCAGGGTGGGGCGAGACCCAGTACTTC. Translated: CASSLALAGWGETQYF. Full variable domain (missing parts from reference TRBV7-9 and TRBJ2-5): DTGVSQNPRHKITKRGQNVTFRCDPISEHNRLYWYRQTLGQGPEFLTYFQNEAQLEKSRLLSDRFSAERPKGSFSTLEIQRTEQGDSAMYLCASSLALAGWGETQYFGPGTRLLVL.

This clone was recorded a few times. This chain links TRBV19 with TRBJ1-1, with 7 bases fitting TRBD1. This CDR3 spans 16 amino acids. With V trimmed by 7 bases and J by 0 bases, 11 bases remained unmatched. CDR1 and CDR2 from the germline V gene are LNHDA and SQIVND (reference sequence). The CDR3 coding sequence is TGTGCCAGTATGGGACAGCCGACTCGTATGAACACTGAAGCTTTCTTT. Amino acids: CASMGQPTRMNTEAFF.

This clone was found a few times. The gene calls are TRBV30 and TRBJ2-2; the D is unclear. Germline V gives CDR1 GTSNPN, CDR2 SVGIG (reference sequence). V was pared by 0 bases and J by 5 bases, with 7 bases between. CDR3 length: 13 residues. The CDR3 sequence is CAWSVTMTGELFF. CDR3 DNA sequence: TGTGCCTGGAGTGTAACAATGACCGGGGAGCTGTTTTTT.

J is TRBJ2-3 and V is TRBV19; 8 nucleotides agree with TRBD1. This CDR3 region has 15 residues. Germline values: CDR1 LNHDA, CDR2 SQIVND (reference sequence). J lost 2 bases, V lost 5 bases, and 6 bases had no gene match. The CDR3 protein is CASSFRTGHTDTQYF. The CDR3 DNA sequence: TGTGCCAGTAGTTTTAGGACAGGGCACACAGATACGCAGTATTTT.

The chain carries TRBV4-1 and TRBJ1-2, with 8 bases identical to TRBD1. Germline trimming cut 0 bases from V and 8 bases from J; bases unmatched to any gene: 11. The germline CDR1 and CDR2 sequences are MGHRA and YSYEKL. The CDR3 is made up of 16 amino acids. CDR3 nucleotide sequence: TGCGCCAGCAGCCAAGATCAGGGGGCTGGCACGAAAGGCTACACCTTC. It is translated as CASSQDQGAGTKGYTF.

This chain joins TRBV7-9 and TRBJ2-3; 9 nucleotides align to TRBD2. V shed 1 base and J 6 bases; nucleotides not matched to a gene: 8. This CDR3 has 16 residues. Germline CDR1 reads SEHNR; CDR2 reads FQNEAQ (reference sequence). Here the CDR3 reads CASSLVSAGGRDTQYF. In nucleotides, the CDR3 is TGTGCCAGCAGCTTAGTATCGGCGGGAGGGCGGGATACGCAGTATTTT.

This chain connects TRBV7-8 to TRBJ2-5; D possibly corresponds to TRBD2 (5 bases). Germline V CDR1 and CDR2: SGHVS, FQNEAQ. The CDR3 contains 14 residues. V shed 5 bases and J shed 2 bases, with 12 bases lying between them. CDR3 in amino acids: CASSQDQRQETQYF. As DNA, the CDR3 is TGTGCCAGCAGCCAAGATCAGCGGCAAGAGACCCAGTACTTC.

This clone was observed a handful of times. CDR3 residues: CASSPPWETNEQFF. The DNA for the CDR3 is TGTGCCAGCAGCCCACCCTGGGAGACGAATGAGCAGTTCTTC. The chain has TRBV5-4 and TRBJ2-1; D might be TRBD2 (5 bases). The germline V and J ends were trimmed by 4 bases and 7 bases, with 15 bases remaining between them. The CDR3 sequence is 14 residues long. Germline V gene lookup returns CDR1 SGHNT and CDR2 YYREEE (reference sequence). Complete variable domain (other parts from reference TRBV5-4 and TRBJ2-1): ETGVTQSPTHLIKTRGQQVTLRCSSQSGHNTVSWYQQALGQGPQFIFQYYREEENGRGNFPPRFSGLQFPNYSSELNVNALELDDSALYLCASSPPWETNEQFFGPGTRLTVL.

Only one count was recorded for this clone. The V call is TRBV11-2, the J call TRBJ2-2; 7 bases agree with TRBD1. CDR3 length: 15 residues. Germline CDR1 and CDR2: SGHAT and FQNNGV. Trimming at V came to 5 bases and at J to 4 bases, leaving 7 bases not matched to a gene. CDR3 loop: CASSKYRGSTGELFF. CDR3 nucleotides: TGTGCCAGCAGCAAGTACAGGGGATCCACCGGGGAGCTGTTTTTT. Full variable domain (missing parts from reference TRBV11-2 and TRBJ2-2): EAGVAQSPRYKIIEKRQSVAFWCNPISGHATLYWYQQILGQGPKLLIQFQNNGVVDDSQLPKDRFSAERLKGVDSTLKIQPAKLEDSAVYLCASSKYRGSTGELFFGEGSRLTVL.

The V and J genes are TRBV2 and TRBJ1-3; 7 bases fit TRBD1. The CDR3 runs 14 residues. J was trimmed by 0 bases and V by 7 bases; bases with no gene match: 3. From germline, CDR1 is SNHLY and CDR2 FYNNEI. The CDR3: CASKDRVSGNTIYF. Here the CDR3 DNA reads TGTGCCAGCAAAGACAGGGTCTCTGGAAACACCATATATTTT.

The chain links TRBV7-5 to TRBJ2-7; the table calls TRBD1, which could not be checked here. TRBV7-5 is a pseudogene locus. The CDR3 spans 15 residues. The CDR3 DNA follows: TGTGTCAGAAGCTGGGGACAGGGCGGATCCGACGAGCAGTACTTC. Its protein is CVRSWGQGGSDEQYF.

This chain links TRBV5-1 with TRBJ1-6; D unresolved. The germline CDR1 and CDR2 sequences are SGHRS and YFSETQ. V was trimmed by 4 bases and J by 8 bases, leaving 10 bases between them. CDR3 length equals 13 residues. CDR3 region: CASSVAPDSPLHF. CDR3 nucleotide sequence: TGCGCCAGCAGCGTAGCTCCAGATTCACCCCTCCACTTT.

V and J are TRBV15 and TRBJ2-7; TRBD1 agrees at 11 bases. The CDR3 spans 15 residues. Losses at the gene ends were 2 bases for V and 3 bases for J; bases not matched to a gene: 3. The V gene's germline CDR1 is LNHNV and CDR2 YYDKDF (reference sequence). The CDR3 nucleotides are TGTGCCACCAGCAGAAGGACAGGGGGCATCTACGAGCAGTACTTC. Translated, it gives CATSRRTGGIYEQYF.

The chain links TRBV2 to TRBJ1-1; no clear D. Trimming shortened V by 4 bases and J by 1 base, and 10 bases separated the two germline ends. Germline V gene lookup returns CDR1 SNHLY and CDR2 FYNNEI. CDR3 length: 14 residues. CDR3 loop: CASSGSTRNTEAFF. In DNA, the CDR3 is TGTGCCAGCAGTGGGAGTACCCGGAACACTGAAGCTTTCTTT.

V gene TRBV6-1 combines with J gene TRBJ1-5; D remains ambiguous. The germline gives CDR1 MNHNS, CDR2 SASEGT. The CDR3 spans 10 residues. Trimming shortened V by 11 bases and J by 5 bases, and 7 bases separated the two germline ends. CDR3 residues: CASHYQPQHF. As DNA, the CDR3 is TGTGCCTCCCACTATCAGCCCCAGCATTTT.

This clone was picked up a small number of times. The CDR3 loop reads CASSAQDRPSYEQYF. As DNA, the CDR3 is TGTGCCAGCAGCGCCCAGGACAGACCCTCCTACGAGCAGTACTTC. The rearrangement uses TRBV9 and TRBJ2-7, with D tentatively TRBD1 (6 bases). The CDR3 extends over 15 amino acids. With 3 bases removed from V and 0 bases from J, the gap between germline ends came to 13 bases. Per germline, CDR1 SGDLS and CDR2 YYNGEE.

The chain has TRBV30 and TRBJ2-1, with TRBD1 identical over 9 bases. The CDR3 sequence is 13 residues long. Germline lookup yields CDR1 GTSNPN and CDR2 SVGIG (reference sequence). With 7 bases clipped from V and 9 bases from J, the junction kept 10 bases outside the gene matches. Here the CDR3 DNA reads TGTGCCTCCAACCGACAGGGGGGGCCTGAGCAGTTCTTC. Its translation: CASNRQGGPEQFF.

V and J are TRBV19 and TRBJ2-1; 8 bases match TRBD1. Per germline, CDR1 LNHDA and CDR2 SQIVND (reference sequence). Trimming took 5 bases from V and 6 from J; bases not matched to a gene: 9. The CDR3 runs to 15 residues. The CDR3 DNA reads TGTGCCAGTAGTGACTACCCAGGGGGCATCAATGAGCAGTTCTTC. Its protein is CASSDYPGGINEQFF.